The 11 T cell receptor beta chains below all came from one sample that was sequenced in a study of T-cell reconstitution after alpha-beta-depleted transplantation in children. The library targeted TCRbeta and was prepared with unique molecular identifiers. Via MiXCR, TCRdb re-called the PCR reads, giving one row per CDR3 protein. The sample has 300,000 to 400,000 distinct CDR3 sequences; 15% to 20% are singletons. The source was PBMCs, mostly from graft donor cells, collected 360 days after TCRalphabeta/CD19-depleted stem cell transplant. All receptors derive from a male patient aged 2 to 9 who had a stem cell transplant for acute lymphoblastic leukemia, so the T cells may come from the graft donor.

The J gene is TRBJ2-2, the V gene TRBV12-3 or TRBV12-4, with 9 bases that match TRBD2. The CDR3 totals 15 residues. Trimming removed 3 bases from V and 7 bases from J; junction bases left unmatched: 6. CDR3 protein: CASSFSGRYHGELFF. CDR3 bases: TGTGCCAGCAGTTTTAGCGGGAGATATCACGGGGAGCTGTTTTTT.

In this sample, this clonotype turned up a few times. J is TRBJ2-5 and V is TRBV29-1, with 10 nucleotides matching TRBD2. The CDR3 loop spans 20 amino acids. Germline CDR1 reads SQVTM; CDR2 reads ANQGSEA. With 4 bases clipped from V and 0 bases from J, the junction kept 20 bases outside the gene matches. CDR3 sequence (DNA): TGCAGCGTTGCAGGGGGGTCCGTAATGGCCGGACTAGCGGACCAAGAGACCCAGTACTTC. It translates to CSVAGGSVMAGLADQETQYF.

This clonotype appeared many times. The chain recombines TRBV20-1 with TRBJ2-1, with TRBD2 matching 8 bases. Looked up from germline, CDR1 is DFQATT and CDR2 is SNEGSKA (reference sequence). The CDR3 sequence is 15 residues long. V trimming: 3 bases; J trimming: 0 bases; junction bases outside the gene matches: 4. The CDR3 region is CSASKRGPSYNEQFF. The DNA for the CDR3 is TGCAGTGCTAGCAAGCGGGGGCCCTCCTACAATGAGCAGTTCTTC.

The V and J genes are TRBV24-1 and TRBJ2-5, with D maybe TRBD2 (6 bases). CDR3 length: 15 amino acids. Trimming pared 4 bases from V and 10 bases from J, leaving 21 bases between. CDR1 and CDR2 from the germline V gene are KGHDR and SFDVKD. The CDR3 protein is CATSDHEDHRDFQYF. The DNA for the CDR3 is TGTGCCACCAGTGACCACGAAGATCACCGGGACTTCCAGTACTTC.

The rearrangement links TRBV7-2 to TRBJ2-2; D not resolved. The V gene's germline CDR1 is SGHTA and CDR2 FQGNSA. Trimming took 3 bases from V and 4 from J, leaving 12 bases between them. CDR3 length: 15 amino acids. The CDR3, as DNA: TGTGCCAGCAGCTTTCGGACCGCTATCACCGGGGAGCTGTTTTTT. This gives the protein CASSFRTAITGELFF.

This clonotype was counted a few times. This sequence joins TRBV5-1 and TRBJ2-7; no clear D gene. Trimming took off 4 bases at V and 4 bases at J, with 18 bases between the two ends. In germline, CDR1 is SGHRS, CDR2 YFSETQ. The CDR3 has 15 amino acids. The CDR3 coding sequence is TGCGCCAGCAGCGTCTGGGCCGATTCCGTATACGAGCAGTACTTC. It translates to CASSVWADSVYEQYF.

The V call is TRBV15, the J call TRBJ1-5, with 9 bases lining up with TRBD1. The CDR3 has 16 amino acids. The germline V gene encodes CDR1 LNHNV and CDR2 YYDKDF (reference sequence). V was pared by 0 bases and J by 6 bases, with 6 bases of the junction left unmatched. This CDR3 is CATSRDQDRGLQPQHF. In DNA, the CDR3 is TGTGCCACCAGCAGAGATCAGGACAGGGGCCTTCAGCCCCAGCATTTT.

This clonotype showed up just a few times. The chain links TRBV12-3 or TRBV12-4 to TRBJ1-5; tentatively, D is TRBD1 (5 bases). Trimming cost V 5 bases and J 1 base, with 9 bases left between them. The CDR3 is 14 amino acids. CDR3 DNA: TGTGCCAGCAGTCAGACAGAAAGCAATCAGCCCCAGCATTTT. Its protein is CASSQTESNQPQHF.

In its sample, this clonotype was seen a few times. The DNA for the CDR3 is TGCAGTGCCGAGGCGCGGCACCTCGGCTACGAGCAGTACTTC. Its protein is CSAEARHLGYEQYF. The chain has TRBV20-1 and TRBJ2-7; D call uncertain. CDR3 length: 14 residues. V was pared by 6 bases and J by 3 bases, with 18 bases between. In germline, CDR1 is DFQATT, CDR2 SNEGSKA (reference sequence).

This clonotype was counted between two and nine times. The chain combines TRBV12-3 or TRBV12-4 with TRBJ2-5; the D is unclear. This CDR3 is built from 13 residues. The germline V and J ends were trimmed by 5 bases and 10 bases, with 17 bases remaining between them. CDR3 nucleotide sequence: TGTGCCAGCAGTCTTACAGCACTCTCAAACCAGTACTTC. This gives the protein CASSLTALSNQYF.

V gene TRBV4-1 combines with J gene TRBJ2-1; 7 bases fit TRBD1. The CDR3 has 18 residues. The germline gives CDR1 MGHRA, CDR2 YSYEKL. With 2 bases clipped from V and 10 bases from J, the junction kept 20 bases outside the gene matches. As DNA, the CDR3 is TGCGCCAGCAGCCAATTAGCTTCCGGGACAGACTCCGGTGTGGAGCAGTTCTTC. Translation: CASSQLASGTDSGVEQFF.